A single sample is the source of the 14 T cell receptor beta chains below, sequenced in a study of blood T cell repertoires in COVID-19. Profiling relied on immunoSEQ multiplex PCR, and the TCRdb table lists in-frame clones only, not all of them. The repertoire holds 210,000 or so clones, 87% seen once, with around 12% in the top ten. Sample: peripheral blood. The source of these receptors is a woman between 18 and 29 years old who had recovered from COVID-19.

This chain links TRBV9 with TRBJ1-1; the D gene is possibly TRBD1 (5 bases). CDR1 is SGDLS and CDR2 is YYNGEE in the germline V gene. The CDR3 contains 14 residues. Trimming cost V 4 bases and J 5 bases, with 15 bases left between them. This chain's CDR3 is CASSPGRGGTEAFF. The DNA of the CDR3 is TGTGCCAGCAGCCCGGGACGGGGGGGTACTGAAGCTTTCTTT.

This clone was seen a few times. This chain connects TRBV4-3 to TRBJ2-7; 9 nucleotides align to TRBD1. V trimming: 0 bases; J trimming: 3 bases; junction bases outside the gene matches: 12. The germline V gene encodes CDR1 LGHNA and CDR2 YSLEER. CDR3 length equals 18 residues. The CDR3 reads CASSQDLDWNRGRYEQYF. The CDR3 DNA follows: TGCGCCAGCAGCCAAGATCTGGACTGGAACAGGGGGCGCTACGAGCAGTACTTC.

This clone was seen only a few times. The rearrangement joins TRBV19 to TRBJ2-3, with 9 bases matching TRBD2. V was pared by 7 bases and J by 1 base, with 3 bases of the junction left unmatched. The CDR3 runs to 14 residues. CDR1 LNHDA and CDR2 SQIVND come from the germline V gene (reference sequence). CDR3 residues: CASTWTSGTDTQYF. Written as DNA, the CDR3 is TGTGCCAGTACCTGGACTAGCGGCACAGATACGCAGTATTTT.

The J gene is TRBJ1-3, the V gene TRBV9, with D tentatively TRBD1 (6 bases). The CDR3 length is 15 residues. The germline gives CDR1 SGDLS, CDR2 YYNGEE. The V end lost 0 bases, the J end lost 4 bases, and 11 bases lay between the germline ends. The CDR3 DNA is TGTGCCAGCAGCGTAGGGACAGCCCTAGGAAACACCATATATTTT. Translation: CASSVGTALGNTIYF.

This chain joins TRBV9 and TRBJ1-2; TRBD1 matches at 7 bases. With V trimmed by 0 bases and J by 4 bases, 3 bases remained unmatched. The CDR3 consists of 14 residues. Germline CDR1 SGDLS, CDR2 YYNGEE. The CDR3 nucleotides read TGTGCCAGCAGCGTAGGACAGGGTAGCTATGGCTACACCTTC. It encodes CASSVGQGSYGYTF.

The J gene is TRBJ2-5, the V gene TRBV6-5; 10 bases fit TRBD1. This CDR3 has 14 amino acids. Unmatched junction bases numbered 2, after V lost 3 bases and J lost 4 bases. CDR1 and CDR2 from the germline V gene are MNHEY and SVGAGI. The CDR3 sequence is CASSYDRGRETQYF. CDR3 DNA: TGTGCCAGCAGTTATGACAGGGGGCGAGAGACCCAGTACTTC.

CDR3 DNA sequence: TGTGCCAGCAGCCTGGGACAGTCATCTAACTATGGCTACACCTTC. This translates into CASSLGQSSNYGYTF. V gene TRBV13 combines with J gene TRBJ1-2; 7 nucleotides align to TRBD1. The V gene end was trimmed by 5 bases and the J gene end by 0 bases; junction bases not matched to a gene: 6. The CDR3 totals 15 residues. CDR1 and CDR2 (germline): PRHDT, FYEKMQ (reference sequence).

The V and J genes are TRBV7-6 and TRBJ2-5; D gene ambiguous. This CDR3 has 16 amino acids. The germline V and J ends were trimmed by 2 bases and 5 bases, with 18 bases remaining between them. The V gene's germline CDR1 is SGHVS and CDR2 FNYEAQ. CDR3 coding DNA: TGTGCCAGCAGCTTATTTGCGGTCTCGCCTGGGGAGACCCAGTACTTC. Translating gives CASSLFAVSPGETQYF.

CDR3 sequence reads: CASSSTHYEQYF. CDR3 bases: TGTGCCAGCAGCTCGACACACTACGAGCAGTACTTC. This sequence joins TRBV12-3 or TRBV12-4 and TRBJ2-7; D not certain. Trimming pared 6 bases from V and 3 bases from J, leaving 9 bases between. The CDR3 is made up of 12 amino acids.

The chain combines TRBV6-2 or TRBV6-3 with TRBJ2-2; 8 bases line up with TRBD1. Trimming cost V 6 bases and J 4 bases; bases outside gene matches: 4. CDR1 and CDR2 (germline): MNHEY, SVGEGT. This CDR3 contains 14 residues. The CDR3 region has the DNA TGTGCCAGCAGCACCCAGGGGGCCACCGGGGAGCTGTTTTTT. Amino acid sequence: CASSTQGATGELFF.

The CDR3 DNA follows: TGTGCCAGCAGCTTCTTTACGGGAATGGACGAGCAGTACTTC. It encodes CASSFFTGMDEQYF. The chain couples TRBV7-2 to TRBJ2-7; maybe TRBD2 (5 bases). The V and J ends lost 3 bases and 5 bases respectively, with 14 bases between them. Germline CDR1 and CDR2: SGHTA and FQGNSA. This CDR3 comprises 14 residues.

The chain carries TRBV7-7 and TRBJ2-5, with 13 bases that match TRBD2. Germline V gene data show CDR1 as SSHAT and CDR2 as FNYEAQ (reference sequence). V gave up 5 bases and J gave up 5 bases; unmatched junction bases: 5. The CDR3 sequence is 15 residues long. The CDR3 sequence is CASSAGLAGFETQYF. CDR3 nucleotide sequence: TGTGCCAGCAGCGCGGGACTAGCGGGATTCGAGACCCAGTACTTC.

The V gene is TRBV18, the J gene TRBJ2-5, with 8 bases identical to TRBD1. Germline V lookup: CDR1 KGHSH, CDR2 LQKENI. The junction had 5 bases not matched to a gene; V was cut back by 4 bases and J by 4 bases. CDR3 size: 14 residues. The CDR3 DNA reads TGTGCCAGCTCACTTGGGACAGGAGGAGAGACCCAGTACTTC. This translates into CASSLGTGGETQYF.

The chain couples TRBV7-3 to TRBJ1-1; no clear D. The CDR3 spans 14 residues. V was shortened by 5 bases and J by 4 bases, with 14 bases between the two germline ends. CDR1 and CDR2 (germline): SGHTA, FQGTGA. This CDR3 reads CASSTTAVGTEAFF. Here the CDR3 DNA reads TGTGCCAGCAGCACTACAGCGGTTGGCACTGAAGCTTTCTTT.